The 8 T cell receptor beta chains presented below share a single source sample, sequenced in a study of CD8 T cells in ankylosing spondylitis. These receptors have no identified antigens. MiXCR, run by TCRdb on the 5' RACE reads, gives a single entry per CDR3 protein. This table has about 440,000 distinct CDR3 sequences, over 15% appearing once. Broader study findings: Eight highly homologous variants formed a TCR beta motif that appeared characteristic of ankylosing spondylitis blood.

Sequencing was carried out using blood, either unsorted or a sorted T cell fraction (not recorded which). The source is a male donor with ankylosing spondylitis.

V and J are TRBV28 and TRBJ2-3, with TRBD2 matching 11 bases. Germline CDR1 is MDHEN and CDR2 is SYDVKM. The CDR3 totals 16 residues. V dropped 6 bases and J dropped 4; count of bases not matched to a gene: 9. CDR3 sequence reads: CASSKLGLAVADTQYF. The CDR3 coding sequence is TGTGCCAGCAGCAAACTGGGACTAGCGGTTGCAGATACGCAGTATTTT.

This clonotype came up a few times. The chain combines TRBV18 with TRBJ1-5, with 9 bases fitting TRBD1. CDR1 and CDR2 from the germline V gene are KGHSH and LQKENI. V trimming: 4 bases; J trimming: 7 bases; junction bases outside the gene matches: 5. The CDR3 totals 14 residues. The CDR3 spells CASSLQGAEQPQHF. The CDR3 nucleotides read TGTGCCAGCTCACTACAGGGGGCTGAACAGCCCCAGCATTTT.

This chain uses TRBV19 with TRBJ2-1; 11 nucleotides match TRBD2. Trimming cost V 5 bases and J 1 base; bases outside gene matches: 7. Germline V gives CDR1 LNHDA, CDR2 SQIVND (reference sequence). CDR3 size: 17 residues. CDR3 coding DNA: TGTGCCAGTAGTCCCACGGGACTAGCGGAGTCCTACAATGAGCAGTTCTTC. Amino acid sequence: CASSPTGLAESYNEQFF. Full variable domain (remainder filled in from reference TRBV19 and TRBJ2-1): DGGITQSPKYLFRKEGQNVTLSCEQNLNHDAMYWYRQDPGQGLRLIYYSQIVNDFQKGDIAEGYSVSREKKESFPLTVTSAQKNPTAFYLCASSPTGLAESYNEQFFGPGTRLTVL.

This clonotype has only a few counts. The CDR3 nucleotides are TGTGCCAGCAGTCTACCGGGACCAACGAGCGGGGAGCTGTTTTTT. Translating it yields CASSLPGPTSGELFF. This chain joins TRBV28 and TRBJ2-2; D assignment may be TRBD1 or TRBD2 (5 bases each). V was cut by 5 bases and J by 7 bases, with 17 bases left in between. The CDR3 has 15 amino acids. Germline lookup yields CDR1 MDHEN and CDR2 SYDVKM.

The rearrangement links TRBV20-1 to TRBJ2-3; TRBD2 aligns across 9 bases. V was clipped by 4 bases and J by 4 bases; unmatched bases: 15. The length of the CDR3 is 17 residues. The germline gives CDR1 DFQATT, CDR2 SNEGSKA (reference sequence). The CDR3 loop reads CSAKAGAAGGPPDTQYF. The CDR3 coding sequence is TGCAGTGCTAAGGCAGGGGCGGCGGGAGGGCCCCCAGATACGCAGTATTTT.

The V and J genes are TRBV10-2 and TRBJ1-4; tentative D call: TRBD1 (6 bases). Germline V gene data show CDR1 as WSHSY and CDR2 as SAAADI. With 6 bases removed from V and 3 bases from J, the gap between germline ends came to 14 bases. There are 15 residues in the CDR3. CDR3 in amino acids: CASSLTGQSNEKLFF. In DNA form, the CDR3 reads TGCGCCAGCAGCCTAACAGGGCAGTCTAATGAAAAACTGTTTTTT.

CDR3 residues: CASSRDLGELFF. CDR3 coding DNA: TGCGCCAGCAGCAGGGATTTGGGGGAGCTGTTTTTT. The genes are TRBV5-1 and TRBJ2-2; D is uncertain. V dropped 4 bases and J dropped 8 bases, with 9 bases sitting between them. This CDR3 spans 12 amino acids. CDR1 and CDR2 from the germline V gene are SGHRS and YFSETQ.

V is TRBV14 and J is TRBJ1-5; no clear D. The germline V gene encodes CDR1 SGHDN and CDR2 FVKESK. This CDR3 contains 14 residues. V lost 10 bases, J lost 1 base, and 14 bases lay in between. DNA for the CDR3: TGTGCCAACTTAGCCCTAACCAGCAATCAGCCCCAGCATTTT. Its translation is CANLALTSNQPQHF.